This TCR beta chain stems from a study of shared clonotypes between healthy human individuals. Study outcomes and limitations: All-four-donor shared clonotypes had higher generation probabilities than non-shared clonotypes did. A limitation of the genetic and exposure-history diversity represented arose from few donors.

TCRdb keeps only in-frame clones here, not all; method: immunoSEQ multiplex PCR. The sample holds roughly 2,000,000 clones, just under 95% seen once. CD45RO-negative cells were positively selected for CCR7, leaving out terminally differentiated effector memory CD45RA+ cells. CDR3 length equals 16 residues. V lost 4 bases to trimming and J lost 1 base, with 17 bases between them. Germline V gene sequence: CDR1 MDHEN, CDR2 SYDVKM. There are a few counts of this clone. No antigen is known for it. The receptor's source is a man aged 18 to 30 in good health. Sequences were obtained from naive CD8+ T cells sorted from blood. This chain connects TRBV28 to TRBJ2-7; D may be TRBD1 (5 bases). The chain's CDR3 is CASSSEQAAWSYEQYF. In DNA form, the CDR3 reads TGTGCCAGCAGTTCAGAACAGGCCGCCTGGTCCTACGAGCAGTACTTC.